Listed below are T cell receptor beta chains from one sample, sequenced in a study of CD8 T cells in Susac syndrome. From the immunoSEQ multiplex PCR reads, TCRdb called clonotypes with MiXCR, one entry per CDR3 protein. The table includes about 190,000 distinct CDR3 sequences, approximately 93% detected once. Sequencing was carried out using CD4+ T cells from PBMCs. These receptor sequences come from a human donor in good health. The CDR3 runs from the conserved cysteine through the conserved F or W. D genes are given only for firm matches. Some rows have no size entry. The others give once, few or many, or a class for an expanded clone.

TRBJ1-2 . . TRBV2 CASSDTTYGYTF TGTGCCAGCAGTGACACTACCTATGGCTACACCTTC
TRBJ2-5 . . TRBV7-9 CASSLERGVETQYF TGTGCCAGCAGCTTAGAAAGGGGGGTGGAGACCCAGTACTTC
TRBJ1-1 . . TRBV11-1 CASSFTGRDTEAFF TGTGCCAGCAGCTTCACAGGGAGGGACACTGAAGCTTTCTTT
TRBJ1-1 once . TRBV29-1 CSVGPLGDHTEAFF TGCAGCGTGGGGCCACTCGGGGATCACACTGAAGCTTTCTTT
TRBJ2-7 . . TRBV10-3 CAIRGESYEQYF TGTGCCATCAGGGGTGAGTCCTACGAGCAGTACTTC
TRBJ2-5 once . TRBV3-1 CASSQDDLQETQYF TGTGCCAGCAGCCAAGATGACTTACAAGAGACCCAGTACTTC
TRBJ1-4 . . TRBV27 CASSHGRSEKLFF TGTGCCAGCAGTCACGGACGGTCTGAAAAACTGTTTTTT
TRBJ2-5 . TRBD1 TRBV9 CASSLIGTEETQYF TGTGCCAGCAGCTTGATCGGGACAGAAGAGACCCAGTACTTC
TRBJ2-5 . TRBD1 TRBV20-1 CSAGTVRETQYF TGCAGTGCGGGGACAGTCCGGGAGACCCAGTACTTC
TRBJ2-2 . . TRBV7-8 CASSLDPGINTGELFF TGTGCCAGCAGCTTAGATCCCGGGATCAACACCGGGGAGCTGTTTTTT
TRBJ2-2 . . TRBV5-6 CASSLKAGSNTGELFF TGTGCCAGCAGCTTGAAGGCAGGCTCCAACACCGGGGAGCTGTTTTTT
TRBJ1-6 once . TRBV4-1 CASSLVTPGSSDNSPLHF TGCGCCAGCAGCTTAGTGACCCCCGGGTCCTCCGATAATTCACCCCTCCACTTT
TRBJ1-5 . . TRBV6-5 CASRPTRQGNQPQHF TGTGCCAGCAGGCCTACGAGACAGGGCAATCAGCCCCAGCATTTT
TRBJ1-3 . . TRBV4-1 CASSHPGRRNTIYF TGCGCCAGCAGCCATCCGGGGAGGAGGAACACCATATATTTT
TRBJ2-5 . . TRBV19 CASSISGSQETQYF TGTGCCAGTAGTATCTCTGGGTCCCAAGAGACCCAGTACTTC
TRBJ1-6 . . TRBV7-2 CASSFSRNSPLHF TGTGCCAGCAGCTTTTCCAGAAATTCACCCCTCCACTTT
TRBJ1-1 . . TRBV9 CASSVDGVGTEAFF TGTGCCAGCAGCGTAGATGGGGTAGGCACTGAAGCTTTCTTT
TRBJ2-1 . . TRBV3-1 CASSHLGANEQFF TGTGCCAGCAGCCACCTAGGAGCTAATGAGCAGTTCTTC
TRBJ1-2 . TRBD1 TRBV6-6 CASRVQGSAYTF TGTGCCAGCAGGGTACAGGGGAGTGCCTACACCTTC
TRBJ2-3 . . TRBV12-3/TRBV12-4 CASTFQGGTTDTQYF TGTGCCAGCACTTTTCAGGGAGGGACAACAGATACGCAGTATTTT
TRBJ1-5 . . TRBV7-9 CASSPGLPNSNQPQHF TGTGCCAGCAGCCCAGGACTCCCGAATAGCAATCAGCCCCAGCATTTT
TRBJ2-7 . TRBD1 TRBV6-6 CASTRDRAYEQYF TGTGCCAGCACCAGGGACAGGGCTTACGAGCAGTACTTC
TRBJ1-1 . TRBD1 TRBV5-1 CASSLGPGQGAHTEAFF TGCGCCAGCAGCTTGGGTCCGGGACAGGGGGCCCACACTGAAGCTTTCTTT
TRBJ1-2 . . TRBV20-1 CSATTRGIGYTF TGCAGTGCTACGACAAGGGGAATTGGCTACACCTTC
TRBJ1-2 . . TRBV14 CASSQDTFYGYTF TGTGCCAGCAGCCAAGATACATTCTATGGCTACACCTTC
TRBJ2-5 . . TRBV6-2/TRBV6-3 CASRGDKETQYF TGTGCCAGCAGGGGGGATAAAGAGACCCAGTACTTC
TRBJ2-2 once . TRBV6-2/TRBV6-3 CASSYRAYASQLFF TGTGCCAGCAGTTACAGAGCCTACGCTTCGCAGCTGTTTTTT
TRBJ1-5 . . TRBV28 CASNPDRIRRPQHF TGTGCCAGCAATCCCGACAGGATTAGGAGGCCCCAGCATTTT
TRBJ1-6 . TRBD1 TRBV7-2 CASSLTGTGISPLHF TGTGCCAGCAGCCTAACCGGGACAGGTATTTCACCCCTCCACTTT
TRBJ2-3 . TRBD1 TRBV4-2 CASSPGQGRDADTQYF TGTGCCAGCAGCCCGGGACAGGGACGAGACGCAGATACGCAGTATTTT
TRBJ1-5 . TRBD1 TRBV28 CASSSGQGEGHPQHF TGTGCCAGCAGTTCTGGACAGGGGGAAGGACACCCCCAGCATTTT
TRBJ1-6 . . TRBV6-1 CASGTISPLHF TGTGCCAGCGGTACAATTTCACCCCTCCACTTT
TRBJ2-2 . . TRBV5-1 CASSLGGAGELFF TGCGCCAGCAGCTTGGGCGGGGCCGGGGAGCTGTTTTTT
TRBJ1-3 . TRBD1 TRBV7-2 CASSSLTGGGNTIYF TGTGCCAGCAGCTCTCTGACAGGGGGCGGAAACACCATATATTTT
TRBJ2-3 . . TRBV20-1 CSAHSGGDTQYF TGCAGTGCTCATTCTGGGGGAGATACGCAGTATTTT
TRBJ1-1 once . TRBV15 CATSREGPQNTEAFF TGTGCCACCAGCAGAGAAGGCCCCCAAAACACTGAAGCTTTCTTT
TRBJ1-2 . . TRBV30 CAWSVGRASHTF TGTGCCTGGAGTGTAGGCCGCGCTAGCCACACCTTC